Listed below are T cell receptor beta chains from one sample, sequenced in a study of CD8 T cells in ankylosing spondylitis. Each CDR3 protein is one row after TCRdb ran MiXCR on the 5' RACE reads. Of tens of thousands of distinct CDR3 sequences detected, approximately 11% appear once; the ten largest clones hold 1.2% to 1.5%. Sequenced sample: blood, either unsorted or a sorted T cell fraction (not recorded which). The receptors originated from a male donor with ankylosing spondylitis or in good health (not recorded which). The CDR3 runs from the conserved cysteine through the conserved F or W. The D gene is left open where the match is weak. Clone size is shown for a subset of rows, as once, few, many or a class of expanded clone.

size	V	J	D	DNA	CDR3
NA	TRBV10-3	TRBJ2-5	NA	TGTGCCATCAGTGAGTCAGGAAACCAAGAGACCCAGTACTTC	CAISESGNQETQYF
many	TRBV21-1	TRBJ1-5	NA	TGTGCCAGCAGCAAAGGGGTTGGTCAGCCCCAGCATTTT	CASSKGVGQPQHF
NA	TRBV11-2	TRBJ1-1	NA	TGTGCCGTATCAGGGTCCAGGGGCACTGAAGCTTTCTTT	CAVSGSRGTEAFF
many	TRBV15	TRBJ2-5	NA	TGTGCCACCAGCAGAGGGATTGGGGGTCAAGAGACCCAGTACTTC	CATSRGIGGQETQYF
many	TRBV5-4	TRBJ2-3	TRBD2	TGTGCCAGCAGCTTGTTGCTAGCGGGGGTCGGGACAGATACGCAGTATTTT	CASSLLLAGVGTDTQYF
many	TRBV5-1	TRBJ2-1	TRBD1	TGCGCCAGCAGCTTGGGGGACAGATACAATGAGCAGTTCTTC	CASSLGDRYNEQFF
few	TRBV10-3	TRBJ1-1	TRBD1	TGTGCCATCACATCGGGACAGCCGAACACTGAAGCTTTCTTT	CAITSGQPNTEAFF
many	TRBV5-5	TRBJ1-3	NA	TGTGCCAGCAGCCTGGGTTTGGCCGGTGACACCATATATTTT	CASSLGLAGDTIYF
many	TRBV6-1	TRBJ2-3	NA	TGTGCCAGCAGTCAAACGCGGAGCACAGATACGCAGTATTTT	CASSQTRSTDTQYF
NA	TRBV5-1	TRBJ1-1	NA	TGCGCCAGCAGCCGGGGGGAAGGCCGGTCTGTTGAAGCTTTCTTT	CASSRGEGRSVEAFF
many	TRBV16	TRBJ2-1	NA	TGTGCCAGCAGCCAGAGGAGGGACAATGAGCAGTTCTTC	CASSQRRDNEQFF
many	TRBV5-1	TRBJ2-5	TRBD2	TGCGCCAGCAGCCCGCCGGGACTAGGCGTGGGTGAGACCCAGTACTTC	CASSPPGLGVGETQYF
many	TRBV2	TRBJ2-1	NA	TGTGCCAGCAATGGGGGGTTCCCTTATGAGCAGTTCTTC	CASNGGFPYEQFF
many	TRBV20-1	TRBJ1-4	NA	TGCAGTGCTAGGTCAGCGAATGAAAAACTGTTTTTT	CSARSANEKLFF
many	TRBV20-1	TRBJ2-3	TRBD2	TGCAGTGCTACAAGCGGGGGTACAGATACGCAGTATTTT	CSATSGGTDTQYF
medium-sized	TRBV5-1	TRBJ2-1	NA	TGCGCCAGCAGCTTGGTGCTAGTTGTGGATGAGCAGTTCTTC	CASSLVLVVDEQFF
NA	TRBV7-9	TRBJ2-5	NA	TGTGCCTGCAGCTTATCCGAGACCCAGTACTTC	CACSLSETQYF
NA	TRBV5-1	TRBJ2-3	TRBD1	TGCGCCAGCAGCTACGGACAGGGGGCCCCCACAGATACGCAGTATTTT	CASSYGQGAPTDTQYF
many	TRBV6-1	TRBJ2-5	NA	TGTGCCACTTCCACTACCCCGGGTGCAGAGACCCAGTACTTC	CATSTTPGAETQYF
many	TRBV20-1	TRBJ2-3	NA	TGCAGTGCTAGAAGGGGCGGGGTAAGCACAGATACGCAGTATTTT	CSARRGGVSTDTQYF
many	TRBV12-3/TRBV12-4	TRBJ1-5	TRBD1	TGTGCCAGCAGTCAGGGACAGGGCAATCAGCCCCAGCATTTT	CASSQGQGNQPQHF
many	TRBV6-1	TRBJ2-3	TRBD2	TGTGCCAGCAGTGAAATAGCGGGACTCACAGATACGCAGTATTTT	CASSEIAGLTDTQYF
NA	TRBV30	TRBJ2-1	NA	TGTGCCTGGAGTGCGGAACGGGGGTACGAGCAGTTCTTC	CAWSAERGYEQFF
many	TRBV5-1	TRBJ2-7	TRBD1	TGCGCCAGCAGCCCCAAACCGGACAGGGCCCACGAGCAGTACTTC	CASSPKPDRAHEQYF
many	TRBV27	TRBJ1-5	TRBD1	TGTGCCAGCAGTTCGGACAGGGTGGATCAGCCCCAGCATTTT	CASSSDRVDQPQHF
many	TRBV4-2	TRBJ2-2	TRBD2	TGTGCCAGCAGCCAAGATTCTAGCGGGGGGGCCGATAGCACCGGGGAGCTGTTTTTT	CASSQDSSGGADSTGELFF
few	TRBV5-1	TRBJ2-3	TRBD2	TGCGCCAGCAGCTTGGTACTAGCGGGGGGGAGCACAGATACGCAGTATTTT	CASSLVLAGGSTDTQYF
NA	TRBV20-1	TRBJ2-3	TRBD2	TGCAGTGCTCCTTCCCCATCTGCTAGCGGGGGGGCCCTGCCAGATACGCAGTATTTT	CSAPSPSASGGALPDTQYF
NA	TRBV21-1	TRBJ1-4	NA	TGTGCCAGCAGGAACTTGGGGACAGGGAATGAAAAACTGTTTTTT	CASRNLGTGNEKLFF
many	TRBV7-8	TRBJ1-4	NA	TGTGCCAGCAGCTCTAGAGCGATCCAGACAGCAACTAATGAAAAACTGTTTTTT	CASSSRAIQTATNEKLFF
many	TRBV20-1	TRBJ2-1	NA	TGCAGTGCTGCGGACCCCGGAACATCCGTCCGGAGGAATGAGCAGTTCTTC	CSAADPGTSVRRNEQFF
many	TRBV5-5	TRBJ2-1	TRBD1	TGTGCCAGCAGCTTGGTAGACAGGGGGTTCCTTACCTACAATGAGCAGTTCTTC	CASSLVDRGFLTYNEQFF
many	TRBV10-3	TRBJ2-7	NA	TGTGCCATCACGTCGGCGGACGAGCAGTACTTC	CAITSADEQYF
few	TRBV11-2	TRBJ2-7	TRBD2	TGTGCCAGCAGCTTAGCTAGCGGGGGGACTTACGAGCAGTACTTC	CASSLASGGTYEQYF
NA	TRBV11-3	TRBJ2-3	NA	TGTACCAGCAGCTTAGGAGGGGACGCCGATACGCAGTATTTT	CTSSLGGDADTQYF
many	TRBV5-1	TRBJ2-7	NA	TGCGCCAGCAGCGATTTGTACGAGCAGTACTTC	CASSDLYEQYF
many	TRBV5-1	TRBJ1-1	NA	TGCGCCAGCAGTAGCAGGTTGAACACTGAAGCTTTCTTT	CASSSRLNTEAFF
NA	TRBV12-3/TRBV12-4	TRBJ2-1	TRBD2	TGTGCCATCAGTTTAGGTCTCCCCGCGGGGGGGCTTGGTAATGAGCAGTTCTTC	CAISLGLPAGGLGNEQFF
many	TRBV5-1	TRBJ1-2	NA	TGCGCCAGCAGCTTGGGATGGCGTAACTATGGCTACACCTTC	CASSLGWRNYGYTF
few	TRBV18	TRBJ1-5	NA	TGTGCCAGCTCACCAAGTAGCGGGACAAGCAATCAGCCCCAGCATTTT	CASSPSSGTSNQPQHF
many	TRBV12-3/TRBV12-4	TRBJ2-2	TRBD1	TGTGCCAGCAGTTTGTTATCAGGACAGGGTTCCACCGGGGAGCTGTTTTTT	CASSLLSGQGSTGELFF
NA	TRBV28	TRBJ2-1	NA	TGTGCCAGCAGTTTAGGATTCGGCTATGAGCAGTTCTTC	CASSLGFGYEQFF
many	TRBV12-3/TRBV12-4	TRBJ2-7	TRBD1	TGTGCCAGCGGACAGGGGACCTACGAGCAGTACTTC	CASGQGTYEQYF
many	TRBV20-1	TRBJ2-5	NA	TGCAGTGCTAGGACCATTTACACAGAGACCCAGTACTTC	CSARTIYTETQYF
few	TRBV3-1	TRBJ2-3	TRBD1	TGTGCCAGCAGCCACCATCAGGGGGCGGGAGATACGCAGTATTTT	CASSHHQGAGDTQYF
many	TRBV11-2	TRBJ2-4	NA	TGTGCCAGCAGCTTAGCCCACCTACAAGCGGAGGTTCAGTACTTC	CASSLAHLQAEVQYF
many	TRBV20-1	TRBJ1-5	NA	TGCAGTGCTGTGGGGTTGGATCAGCCCCAGCATTTT	CSAVGLDQPQHF
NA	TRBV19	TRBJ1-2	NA	TGTGCCAGTAGTCCCGCGGCCAGGGACATCTATGGCTACACCTTC	CASSPAARDIYGYTF
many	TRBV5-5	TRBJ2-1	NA	TGTGCCAGCGGAGACAGGAGCTCCTACAATGAGCAGTTCTTC	CASGDRSSYNEQFF
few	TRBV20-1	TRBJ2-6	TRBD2	TGCAGTGCTACCCAGGGAGGGATCTCTGGGGCCAACGTCCTGACTTTC	CSATQGGISGANVLTF
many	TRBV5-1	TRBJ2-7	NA	TGCGCCAGCAGCTTGTTCGGGGACGGCGAGCAGTACTTC	CASSLFGDGEQYF
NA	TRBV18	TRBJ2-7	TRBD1	TGTGCCAGCTCATCAGGACAGGGTTCCTACGAGCAGTACTTC	CASSSGQGSYEQYF
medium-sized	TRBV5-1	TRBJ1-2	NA	TGCGCCAGCAGCCGAGCTATGGGGGACAGCTACACCTTC	CASSRAMGDSYTF
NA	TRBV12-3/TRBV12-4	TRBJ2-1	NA	TGTGCCAGCAGTCTCCTGGGGCCTGAGCAGTTCTTC	CASSLLGPEQFF
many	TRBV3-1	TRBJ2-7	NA	TGTGCCAGCAGCCCCATTCGGGGGTCCCACGAGCAGTACTTC	CASSPIRGSHEQYF